Presented here are 31 T cell receptor beta chains from one specimen sequenced in a study of cytomegalovirus exposure and HLA in healthy donors. Researchers ran the PCR with 60 Vbeta and 13 Jbeta primers. TCRdb's copy holds only in-frame clones and misses some; the assay was immunoSEQ multiplex PCR. The data contain some 120,000 clones, around 80% of them singletons. Specimen: PBMCs. The receptors derive from a young man in good health and CMV-seropositive.

The J gene is TRBJ1-4, the V gene TRBV18, with D unresolved. Trimming took 5 bases from V and 8 from J, leaving 18 bases between them. This CDR3 is 15 amino acids long. CDR1 and CDR2 from the germline V gene are KGHSH and LQKENI. CDR3: CASSEVIPQEEKLFF. CDR3 bases: TGTGCCAGCTCAGAAGTAATACCCCAAGAGGAAAAACTGTTTTTT.

The chain combines TRBV5-1 with TRBJ2-1; D may be TRBD2 (5 bases). Germline V CDR1 and CDR2: SGHRS, YFSETQ. The V end was cut by 4 bases, the J end by 3 bases, with 20 bases between. This CDR3 has 17 residues. The CDR3 sequence: CASSRTNKAELYNEQFF. Written as DNA, the CDR3 is TGCGCCAGCAGCCGTACAAACAAAGCGGAACTCTACAATGAGCAGTTCTTC.

The chain uses TRBV11-3 and TRBJ2-3, with D possibly matching TRBD1 (6 bases). Germline V CDR1 and CDR2: SGHNT, YENEEA. The CDR3 length is 14 residues. V lost 1 base and J lost 4, with 9 bases in between. In DNA form, the CDR3 reads TGTGCCAGCAGCTTAGGCAGGGGTGCAGATACGCAGTATTTT. Encoded protein: CASSLGRGADTQYF.

V and J are TRBV4-2 and TRBJ2-1; D gene ambiguous. Trimming left V 0 bases short and J 7 bases short, with 4 bases between. The CDR3 sequence is 12 residues long. Germline-derived CDR1 and CDR2 are LGHNA and YNFKEQ. The CDR3 DNA sequence: TGTGCCAGCAGCCAAGACGGGAATGAGCAGTTCTTC. Encoded protein: CASSQDGNEQFF.

The V gene is TRBV6-1, the J gene TRBJ1-5; no clear D gene. Between the trimmed V and J ends, which lost 0 bases and 4 bases, there was a span of 10 bases. CDR1 and CDR2 from the germline V gene are MNHNS and SASEGT. The CDR3 has 15 amino acids. The chain's CDR3 is CASSEAEGGNQPQHF. CDR3 bases: TGTGCCAGCAGTGAAGCGGAGGGAGGGAATCAGCCCCAGCATTTT.

This chain uses TRBV6-1 with TRBJ2-1, with no clear D. Germline V gene sequence: CDR1 MNHNS, CDR2 SASEGT. V shed 3 bases and J shed 8 bases, with 17 bases lying between them. CDR3 length: 15 residues. CDR3 loop: CASSDGPSLSDEQFF. CDR3 in DNA: TGTGCCAGCAGTGACGGTCCTTCCCTTTCGGATGAGCAGTTCTTC.

Notes on this clone: The same CDR3 is also encoded by other DNA sequences in this sample. V is TRBV7-9 and J is TRBJ2-7, with D possibly matching TRBD1 (5 bases). Germline V lookup: CDR1 SEHNR, CDR2 FQNEAQ (reference sequence). The CDR3 totals 13 residues. Trimming took 3 bases from V and 3 from J, leaving 9 bases between them. The chain's CDR3 is CASSFSGNYEQYF. The CDR3 DNA reads as TGTGCCAGCAGCTTCTCAGGGAACTACGAGCAGTACTTC.

Here the CDR3 reads CASSIAGGEYEQYF. The CDR3 DNA follows: TGTGCCAGTAGTATAGCGGGGGGCGAGTACGAGCAGTACTTC. The rearrangement uses TRBV19 and TRBJ2-7, with D possibly matching TRBD2 (7 bases). Germline CDR1 reads LNHDA; CDR2 reads SQIVND (reference sequence). This CDR3 region has 14 residues. With 1 base removed from V and 4 bases from J, the gap between germline ends came to 11 bases.

This clone came up once. The chain is built from TRBV6-6 and TRBJ2-1; 13 nucleotides match TRBD2. J gave up 8 bases and V 2 bases, and 6 bases lay outside the gene matches. This CDR3 region has 16 residues. The V gene's germline CDR1 is MNHNY and CDR2 SVGAGI (reference sequence). CDR3 sequence: CASSYEGLAGVDEQFF. CDR3 sequence (DNA): TGTGCCAGCAGTTACGAAGGACTAGCGGGAGTGGATGAGCAGTTCTTC.

The V gene is TRBV7-2, the J gene TRBJ2-3, with D unresolved. Deletions cut 2 bases from V and 0 bases from J, with 6 bases between. The CDR3 is made up of 14 amino acids. CDR1 is SGHTA, CDR2 FQGNSA, per germline. This CDR3 is CASSLYTSTDTQYF. The CDR3 region has the DNA TGTGCCAGCAGCTTATATACTAGCACAGATACGCAGTATTTT.

Only a few counts were recorded for this clone. V usage is TRBV6-1 and J usage is TRBJ1-1; 10 nucleotides line up with TRBD1. The CDR3 loop spans 14 amino acids. Germline-derived CDR1 and CDR2 are MNHNS and SASEGT. With 4 bases clipped from V and 5 bases from J, the junction kept 4 bases outside the gene matches. As DNA, the CDR3 is TGTGCCAGCAGTGTAGGGACAGGGGAGACTGAAGCTTTCTTT. This sequence encodes CASSVGTGETEAFF.

The chain has TRBV2 and TRBJ2-7, with 11 nucleotides matching TRBD2. Germline CDR1 SNHLY, CDR2 FYNNEI. The V segment lost 6 bases and the J segment 1 base; nucleotides outside the gene matches: 20. The CDR3 totals 20 residues. CDR3 protein: CASRTGLAGTLFSISYEQYF. For the CDR3, the DNA is TGTGCCAGCAGGACCGGACTAGCGGGTACCCTTTTTTCAATTTCCTACGAGCAGTACTTC. Supplemented by reference TRBV2 and TRBJ2-7, the full variable domain reads EPEVTQTPSHQVTQMGQEVILRCVPISNHLYFYWYRQILGQKVEFLVSFYNNEISEKSEIFDDQFSVERPDGSNFTLKIRSTKLEDSAMYFCASRTGLAGTLFSISYEQYFGPGTRLTVT.

For this clone: Its ends do not fully match the called genes, so a read error is possible. The rearrangement links TRBV10-2 to TRBJ2-7; 10 bases align to TRBD1. Germline values: CDR1 WSHSY, CDR2 SAAADI. CDR3 length equals 15 residues. The CDR3 DNA follows: TGCGCCAGCGGTGAATCCGGGACAGGGGACTACGAGCAGTACTTC. This encodes CASGESGTGDYEQYF.

The gene calls are TRBV4-3 and TRBJ2-4; D is perhaps TRBD2 (6 bases). The CDR3 length is 21 residues. V lost 0 bases and J 0 bases, leaving 24 bases between the germline ends. CDR1 and CDR2 from the germline V gene are LGHNA and YSLEER. CDR3 sequence reads: CASSQDLGGNTLTPAKNIQYF. CDR3 bases: TGCGCCAGCAGCCAAGATCTGGGGGGAAACACCCTTACCCCAGCCAAAAACATTCAGTACTTC.

The chain links TRBV7-2 to TRBJ2-7; tentative D call: TRBD2 (5 bases). CDR1 and CDR2 from the germline V gene are SGHTA and FQGNSA. The CDR3 loop spans 15 amino acids. Deletions cut 1 base from V and 3 bases from J, with 13 bases between. CDR3 coding DNA: TGTGCCAGCAGCTTAGGTTTCGGGGTCAGCTACGAGCAGTACTTC. Residues: CASSLGFGVSYEQYF.

This chain connects TRBV27 to TRBJ1-5; 9 bases are shared with TRBD1. CDR1 is MNHEY, CDR2 SMNVEV, per germline (reference sequence). Trimming cost V 5 bases and J 6 bases; bases outside gene matches: 8. This CDR3 is built from 15 residues. The CDR3 here is CASSQGQGLRQPQHF. The DNA of the CDR3 is TGTGCCAGCAGTCAGGGACAGGGTTTACGTCAGCCCCAGCATTTT.

The chain combines TRBV6-1 with TRBJ2-1, with 7 bases fitting TRBD2. Looked up from germline, CDR1 is MNHNS and CDR2 is SASEGT. Losses at the gene ends were 6 bases for V and 7 bases for J; bases not matched to a gene: 3. This CDR3 region has 12 residues. The CDR3 spells CASSLGGNEQFF. The CDR3 coding sequence is TGTGCCAGCAGCCTGGGGGGGAATGAGCAGTTCTTC.

The chain employs TRBV2 and TRBJ2-1, with 9 bases that match TRBD2. The CDR3 length is 15 residues. The ends lost 1 base at V and 7 bases at J; junction bases unmatched: 5. Germline values: CDR1 SNHLY, CDR2 FYNNEI. CDR3 sequence: CASSEEASGTNEQFF. Here the CDR3 DNA reads TGTGCCAGCAGTGAAGAGGCTAGCGGGACGAATGAGCAGTTCTTC.

This rearrangement joins TRBV28 to TRBJ2-1, with D possibly TRBD2 on 5 matching bases. From germline, CDR1 is MDHEN and CDR2 SYDVKM. Between the trimmed V and J ends, which lost 3 bases and 7 bases, there was a span of 16 bases. The CDR3 length is 15 residues. CDR3 region: CASSFGRRSKNEQFF. CDR3 sequence (DNA): TGTGCCAGCAGTTTTGGGAGAAGGAGTAAAAATGAGCAGTTCTTC.

The chain carries TRBV4-3 and TRBJ2-1; 9 bases fit TRBD2. This CDR3 is 20 amino acids long. Germline assignment: CDR1 LGHNA and CDR2 YSLEER. The V gene end was trimmed by 3 bases and the J gene end by 0 bases; junction bases not matched to a gene: 15. The CDR3 DNA follows: TGCGCCAGCAGCCAGTTCTTAGGAAGCGGGAGGTTAAGCTCCTACAATGAGCAGTTCTTC. Translating it yields CASSQFLGSGRLSSYNEQFF.

This chain uses TRBV5-1 with TRBJ2-5; tentative D call: TRBD1 (5 bases). The CDR3 contains 15 residues. CDR1 SGHRS and CDR2 YFSETQ come from the germline V gene. V gave up 3 bases and J gave up 5 bases, with 17 bases separating them. In nucleotides, the CDR3 is TGCGCCAGCAGCTGGCGGAACGACAGAAGTGAGACCCAGTACTTC. Its translation: CASSWRNDRSETQYF.

The chain recombines TRBV5-4 with TRBJ2-1, with TRBD1 identical over 9 bases. With V trimmed by 6 bases and J by 6 bases, 10 bases remained unmatched. Looked up from germline, CDR1 is SGHNT and CDR2 is YYREEE (reference sequence). This CDR3 contains 15 residues. CDR3: CASTGAQGAGNEQFF. CDR3 DNA: TGTGCCAGCACCGGGGCACAGGGGGCAGGCAATGAGCAGTTCTTC.

On this clone: Other DNA sequences in this sample translate to the same CDR3. The rearrangement links TRBV6-5 to TRBJ2-2; no firm D call. The CDR3 is 14 amino acids. V lost 2 bases, J lost 2 bases, and 6 bases lay in between. In germline, CDR1 is MNHEY, CDR2 SVGAGI. The CDR3 spells CASSYGFNTGELFF. As DNA, the CDR3 is TGTGCCAGCAGTTACGGCTTCAACACCGGGGAGCTGTTTTTT.

The J gene is TRBJ2-7, the V gene TRBV5-4; TRBD2 matches at 10 bases. V trimming: 3 bases; J trimming: 0 bases; junction bases outside the gene matches: 3. The length of the CDR3 is 15 residues. Germline loops: CDR1 SGHNT, CDR2 YYREEE (reference sequence). The CDR3, as DNA: TGTGCCAGCAGCTCAAGACTAGCGGGCTCCTACGAGCAGTACTTC. It translates to CASSSRLAGSYEQYF.

V gene TRBV7-9 combines with J gene TRBJ2-2; TRBD2 matches at 15 bases. CDR3 length: 19 amino acids. J lost 1 base, V lost 5 bases, and 8 bases had no gene match. Germline V CDR1 and CDR2: SEHNR, FQNEAQ (reference sequence). CDR3 sequence: CASSPGLAGGIWNTGELFF. CDR3 bases: TGTGCCAGCAGCCCGGGACTAGCGGGAGGTATATGGAACACCGGGGAGCTGTTTTTT.

There are a few counts of this clone. The rearrangement joins TRBV7-8 to TRBJ1-3; D uncertain. Trimming pared 1 base from V and 4 bases from J, leaving 14 bases between. The CDR3 contains 16 residues. Germline V gives CDR1 SGHVS, CDR2 FQNEAQ. The CDR3 protein is CASSLEQWAFGNTIYF. CDR3 nucleotide sequence: TGTGCCAGCAGCTTAGAGCAATGGGCTTTCGGAAACACCATATATTTT.

The V and J genes are TRBV5-1 and TRBJ2-7, with 10 bases that match TRBD2. This CDR3 contains 15 residues. Looked up from germline, CDR1 is SGHRS and CDR2 is YFSETQ. J was trimmed by 5 bases and V by 0 bases; bases with no gene match: 5. The CDR3 coding sequence is TGCGCCAGCAGCTTGGTTCCAGCGGGAGGGAACGAGCAGTACTTC. It specifies CASSLVPAGGNEQYF. Full variable domain (outside the CDR3, taken from reference TRBV5-1 and TRBJ2-7): KAGVTQTPRYLIKTRGQQVTLSCSPISGHRSVSWYQQTPGQGLQFLFEYFSETQRNKGNFPGRFSGRQFSNSRSEMNVSTLELGDSALYLCASSLVPAGGNEQYFGPGTRLTVT.

This chain links TRBV2 with TRBJ2-7, with 7 bases matching TRBD1. Germline-derived CDR1 and CDR2 are SNHLY and FYNNEI. Trimming at V came to 6 bases and at J to 5 bases, leaving 16 bases not matched to a gene. The CDR3 contains 16 residues. This CDR3 reads CASREGAVRGQDEQYF. The CDR3, as DNA: TGTGCCAGCAGAGAGGGGGCTGTTAGGGGGCAGGACGAGCAGTACTTC. Complete variable domain (other parts from reference TRBV2 and TRBJ2-7): EPEVTQTPSHQVTQMGQEVILRCVPISNHLYFYWYRQILGQKVEFLVSFYNNEISEKSEIFDDQFSVERPDGSNFTLKIRSTKLEDSAMYFCASREGAVRGQDEQYFGPGTRLTVT.

This rearrangement joins TRBV10-3 to TRBJ1-5; D is uncertain. Germline V lookup: CDR1 ENHRY, CDR2 SYGVKD. With 4 bases removed from V and 1 base from J, the gap between germline ends came to 11 bases. This CDR3 is 15 amino acids long. This CDR3 reads CAISGGYSSNQPQHF. The CDR3, as DNA: TGTGCCATCAGTGGAGGGTATTCGAGCAATCAGCCCCAGCATTTT.

The chain couples TRBV5-1 to TRBJ2-1, with 7 bases lining up with TRBD1. CDR3 length equals 14 residues. Germline V gene sequence: CDR1 SGHRS, CDR2 YFSETQ. Losses at the gene ends were 3 bases for V and 2 bases for J; bases not matched to a gene: 2. The CDR3 sequence: CASSSGQAYNEQFF. The CDR3 DNA is TGCGCCAGCAGCTCAGGACAGGCCTACAATGAGCAGTTCTTC.

The chain carries TRBV2 and TRBJ1-5; TRBD1 agrees at 7 bases. Germline V gives CDR1 SNHLY, CDR2 FYNNEI. The junction had 9 bases not matched to a gene; V was cut back by 1 base and J by 6 bases. CDR3 size: 16 residues. CDR3 coding DNA: TGTGCCAGCAGTGAAGGCCCAGGGGGAAGGAGTCAGCCCCAGCATTTT. Protein: CASSEGPGGRSQPQHF. Using reference TRBV2 and TRBJ1-5 for the parts outside the CDR3, the full variable domain is EPEVTQTPSHQVTQMGQEVILRCVPISNHLYFYWYRQILGQKVEFLVSFYNNEISEKSEIFDDQFSVERPDGSNFTLKIRSTKLEDSAMYFCASSEGPGGRSQPQHFGDGTRLSIL.